The table lists the clone carrying this T cell receptor (beta chain) with many counts. As yet, its antigen is unknown. This sample is part of a study of type 1 regulatory T cells. TCRdb processed the reads anew with MiXCR; each CDR3 protein has one entry. The table includes tens of thousands of distinct CDR3 sequences, 12% detected once. Trimming pared 0 bases from V and 4 bases from J, leaving 11 bases between. Germline values: CDR1 SGHTA, CDR2 FQGNSA. The CDR3 is made up of 15 amino acids. The rearrangement joins TRBV7-2 to TRBJ2-3; TRBD2 is a possible D gene (5 bases). Material: cultured non-Tr1 T cells, either the whole culture or a sorted T cell fraction (not recorded which). The receptor comes from a human donor in good health. The CDR3 sequence: CASSLATGLADTQYF. The CDR3 coding sequence is TGTGCCAGCAGCTTAGCGACGGGGTTGGCAGATACGCAGTATTTT.